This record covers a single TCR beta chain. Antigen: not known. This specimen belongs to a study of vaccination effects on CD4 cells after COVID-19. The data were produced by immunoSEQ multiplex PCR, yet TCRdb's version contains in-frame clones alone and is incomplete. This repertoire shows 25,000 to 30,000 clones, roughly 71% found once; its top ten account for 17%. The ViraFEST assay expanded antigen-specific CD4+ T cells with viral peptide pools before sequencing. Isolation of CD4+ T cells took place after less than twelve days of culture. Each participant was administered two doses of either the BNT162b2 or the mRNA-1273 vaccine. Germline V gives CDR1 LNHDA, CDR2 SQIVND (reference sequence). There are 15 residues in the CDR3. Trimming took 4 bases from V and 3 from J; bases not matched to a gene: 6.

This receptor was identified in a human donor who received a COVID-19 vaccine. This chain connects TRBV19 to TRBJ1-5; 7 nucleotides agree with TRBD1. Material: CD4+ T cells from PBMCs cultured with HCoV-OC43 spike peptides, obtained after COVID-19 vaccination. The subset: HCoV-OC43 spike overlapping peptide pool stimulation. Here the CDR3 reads CASSTQTGSNQPQHF. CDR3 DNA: TGTGCCAGTAGTACTCAGACAGGGTCCAATCAGCCCCAGCATTTT. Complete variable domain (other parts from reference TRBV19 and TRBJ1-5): DGGITQSPKYLFRKEGQNVTLSCEQNLNHDAMYWYRQDPGQGLRLIYYSQIVNDFQKGDIAEGYSVSREKKESFPLTVTSAQKNPTAFYLCASSTQTGSNQPQHFGDGTRLSIL.